These T cell receptor beta chains were read from a single sample in a study of cytomegalovirus exposure and HLA in healthy donors. The method was immunoSEQ multiplex PCR; TCRdb's version includes in-frame clones alone and lacks a portion of them. The data hold about 190,000 clones, with 70% to 75% observed a single time. The sequenced sample was PBMCs. These receptors came from a woman between 25 and 40 years old in good health and CMV-seropositive. CDR3s include the opening cysteine and the closing phenylalanine or tryptophan. Fields, in order: V gene, J gene, clone size, D gene, CDR3 DNA, CDR3 protein. D genes are given only for firm matches. The size entry is marked missing in some rows and otherwise reads once, few, many or a size class.

TRBV21-1,TRBJ2-2,.,.,TGTGCCAGCAGCAATGTTACGGGGACGAACACCGGGGAGCTGTTTTTT,CASSNVTGTNTGELFF
TRBV4-1,TRBJ2-5,few,.,TGCGCCAGCAGCCAAGATCAAGGGGCGGGGGAGACCCAGTACTTC,CASSQDQGAGETQYF
TRBV10-3,TRBJ2-7,.,TRBD1,TGTGCCATCAAGCCGGGACAGAGCTCCTACGAGCAGTACTTC,CAIKPGQSSYEQYF
TRBV5-4,TRBJ2-1,few,TRBD2,TGTGCCAGCAGCTTATCTAGCGGGAGGATCAATGAGCAGTTCTTC,CASSLSSGRINEQFF
TRBV7-2,TRBJ2-7,.,.,TGTGCCAGCAGCTTAGGTGTCCACTACGAGCAGTACTTC,CASSLGVHYEQYF
TRBV29-1,TRBJ2-7,few,.,TGCAGCGTTGAATTGAACGGGAATTACGAGCAGTACTTC,CSVELNGNYEQYF
TRBV19,TRBJ1-4,.,.,TGTGCCAGTATCCGGACAGTCGCAACTAATGAAAAACTGTTTTTT,CASIRTVATNEKLFF
TRBV28,TRBJ2-7,.,TRBD2,TGTGCCAGCCGCGGGGGACCCACCCTCTACGAGCAGTACTTC,CASRGGPTLYEQYF
TRBV18,TRBJ1-1,.,.,TGTGCCAGCTCACCAGGCGGGAACACTGAAGCTTTCTTT,CASSPGGNTEAFF
TRBV6-1,TRBJ1-2,.,TRBD1,TGTGCCAGCAGGACAGGGGTTTACTATGGCTACACCTTC,CASRTGVYYGYTF
TRBV9,TRBJ2-3,.,TRBD1,TGTGCCAGCAGCGCAGAATATGGACAGGCTGGTCAGATGGGTACGCAGTATTTT,CASSAEYGQAGQMGTQYF
TRBV27,TRBJ2-7,once,.,TGTGCCAGCAGTTCTCCACACCGGGAAGGGGACTACGAGCAGTACTTC,CASSSPHREGDYEQYF
TRBV5-4,TRBJ2-7,.,.,TGTGCCAGCAGCATGGACAGAAAGTACGAGCAGTACTTC,CASSMDRKYEQYF
TRBV11-2,TRBJ2-1,.,.,TGTGCCAGCAGCTTCAAGGGGCTCTCCTACAATGAGCAGTTCTTC,CASSFKGLSYNEQFF
TRBV27,TRBJ1-2,.,.,TGTGCCAGCAGTTTAAGACACCCTGCTAACTATGGCTACACCTTC,CASSLRHPANYGYTF
TRBV5-1,TRBJ2-7,.,TRBD2,TGCGCCAGCAGCGCCAACCCCGGGACTAGCTCCTACGAGCAGTACTTC,CASSANPGTSSYEQYF
TRBV6-7,TRBJ2-6,.,TRBD1,TGTGCCAGCAGTTACCGAAGGACAGGGGCGCATTCAGGGGCCAACGTCCTGACTTTC,CASSYRRTGAHSGANVLTF
TRBV7-9,TRBJ1-2,.,.,TGTGCCAGCAGCTCAGCTACAGGGTCTCACGGCTACACCTTC,CASSSATGSHGYTF
TRBV7-9,TRBJ2-2,.,TRBD2,TGTGCCAGCAGCTTAGCGCTAGCGGGAGGTCCCGGGGAGCTGTTTTTT,CASSLALAGGPGELFF
TRBV28,TRBJ1-2,.,.,TGTGCCAGCGCCGCCTCGGGGTATGGCTACACCTTC,CASAASGYGYTF
TRBV18,TRBJ2-3,.,.,TGTGCCAGCTCACCTCAGGGGCCCACAGATACGCAGTATTTT,CASSPQGPTDTQYF
TRBV27,TRBJ2-7,.,.,TGTGCCAGCAGCACCTCCGTAACAACCTTTCCCTACGAGCAGTACTTC,CASSTSVTTFPYEQYF
TRBV7-9,TRBJ2-7,.,.,TGTGCCAGCAGCTTAGCGGGCAGGGACGAGCAGTACTTC,CASSLAGRDEQYF
TRBV6-5,TRBJ2-7,.,.,TGTGCCAGCAGTTTAACGGGACTTAGCTCCTACGAGCAGTACTTC,CASSLTGLSSYEQYF
TRBV5-6,TRBJ2-7,.,TRBD1,TGTGCCAGCAGCTTTTCAGGGGGTCCCTCCTCCTACGAGCAGTACTTC,CASSFSGGPSSYEQYF
TRBV7-2,TRBJ2-5,.,TRBD2,TGTGCCAGCAGCCACCTCCGAGCGGGAGGAGTGGAGACCCAGTACTTC,CASSHLRAGGVETQYF
TRBV28,TRBJ2-7,few,TRBD1,TGTGCCAGCAGCCTGACCGGACAGGGCCTCTACGAGCAGTACTTC,CASSLTGQGLYEQYF
TRBV5-4,TRBJ2-7,.,TRBD2,TGTGCCAGCAGCAGGGGCGGGAGCGAGCAGTACTTC,CASSRGGSEQYF
TRBV6-5,TRBJ2-1,.,.,TGTGCCGGCAGTTACGGGCTTTCCAATGAGCAGTTCTTC,CAGSYGLSNEQFF
TRBV5-4,TRBJ1-2,few,.,TGTGCCAGCACAGGGTTTGGCTATGGCTACACCTTC,CASTGFGYGYTF
TRBV27,TRBJ1-2,.,.,TGTGCCAGCAGTTTAGGGCAGTACTATGGCTACACCTTC,CASSLGQYYGYTF
TRBV27,TRBJ1-2,.,TRBD1,TGTGCCAGCAGTTTAACGCCGGGACAGGGGTCCTATGGCTACACCTTC,CASSLTPGQGSYGYTF
TRBV2,TRBJ2-7,.,.,TGTGCCAGCGGGTGGAGAGGCGAGCAGTACTTC,CASGWRGEQYF
TRBV5-1,TRBJ2-3,once,.,TGCGCCAGCAGCAGCAACAGGGCTAGCACAGATACGCAGTATTTT,CASSSNRASTDTQYF
TRBV11-3,TRBJ2-1,.,.,TGTGCCAGCAGCTTCCGACAGGGGACTACGTTCTTC,CASSFRQGTTFF
TRBV18,TRBJ2-7,.,.,TGTGCCAGCTCACCCGTGGGGGCCCACGAGCAGTACTTC,CASSPVGAHEQYF